A selection of T cell receptor beta chains follows, all from one sample in a study of Ad26.COV2.S vaccination and SARS-CoV-2 variants. Assay used: immunoSEQ multiplex PCR; TCRdb lists only in-frame clones, some missing. This table holds 300,000 to 400,000 clones, more than 75% found once. Sample: peripheral blood, taken in a trial of Ad26.COV2.S vaccine versus placebo. Receptor source: a person between 18 and 65 years old who received the Ad26.COV2.S COVID-19 vaccine or a placebo. CDR3s include the opening cysteine and the closing phenylalanine or tryptophan. A D gene is named only where the DNA matches it firmly. Size values are once, few and many counts, or a class for expanded clones, and some rows have none.

>TRBV2|-|-|15|TRBJ2-1
CASSERGQLYNEQFF
TGTGCCAGCAGTGAAAGAGGACAGCTCTACAATGAGCAGTTCTTC
>TRBV2|TRBD2|-|14|TRBJ2-7
CASSEALPGGEQYF
TGTGCCAGCAGTGAAGCGCTCCCGGGGGGCGAGCAGTACTTC
>TRBV27|-|-|15|TRBJ2-5
CASSLSGGASETQYF
TGTGCCAGCAGTTTATCGGGGGGGGCCTCGGAGACCCAGTACTTC
>TRBV7-8|-|-|14|TRBJ1-4
CASSLRQWSEKLFF
TGTGCCAGCAGCTTAAGACAGTGGAGTGAAAAACTGTTTTTT
>TRBV6-6|TRBD1|-|14|TRBJ1-1
CASSYLTGTVLAFF
TGTGCCAGCAGTTACCTCACCGGGACAGTACTTGCTTTCTTT
>TRBV5-1|-|-|16|TRBJ2-6
CASSRPLSSGANVLTF
TGCGCCAGCAGCCGGCCACTCAGCTCTGGGGCCAACGTCCTGACTTTC
>TRBV19|-|-|13|TRBJ1-1
CATRKAGIAEAFF
TGTGCCACTAGGAAGGCAGGCATCGCTGAAGCTTTCTTT
>TRBV4-3|-|-|14|TRBJ2-2
CASSQGASTGELFF
TGCGCCAGCAGCCAAGGGGCAAGTACCGGGGAGCTGTTTTTT
>TRBV13|-|-|14|TRBJ2-5
CASSRGQIQETQYF
TGTGCCAGCAGCCGAGGACAAATCCAAGAGACCCAGTACTTC
>TRBV4-1|-|-|14|TRBJ2-7
CASSQGDGSYEQYF
TGCGCCAGCAGCCAAGGGGACGGCTCCTACGAGCAGTACTTC
>TRBV19|-|-|14|TRBJ1-4
CASTFQGANEKLFF
TGTGCCAGTACTTTCCAGGGAGCTAATGAAAAACTGTTTTTT
>TRBV27|TRBD1|-|15|TRBJ2-7
CASSHGQGIPYEQYF
TGTGCCAGCAGCCACGGACAGGGAATCCCATACGAGCAGTACTTC
>TRBV6-5|-|-|15|TRBJ2-4
CASSYVGAPKAVQYF
TGTGCCAGCAGTTACGTAGGGGCCCCAAAAGCGGTTCAGTACTTC
>TRBV6-5|-|-|14|TRBJ2-3
CASSFIPWGDTQYF
TGTGCCAGCAGCTTTATTCCCTGGGGAGATACGCAGTATTTT
>TRBV30|-|-|13|TRBJ1-5
CAWSVEGNQPQHF
TGTGCCTGGAGTGTAGAGGGAAATCAGCCCCAGCATTTT
>TRBV5-6|-|few|16|TRBJ1-3
CASSSGLRSSGNTIYF
TGTGCCAGCAGCTCCGGACTGCGAAGCTCTGGAAACACCATATATTTT
>TRBV5-1|TRBD2|-|17|TRBJ2-1
CASSPRERGGSYNEQFF
TGCGCCAGCAGCCCCCGCGAGCGGGGGGGCTCCTACAATGAGCAGTTCTTC
>TRBV5-6|TRBD1|-|18|TRBJ2-7
CASSLAEDRDRVSYEQYF
TGTGCCAGCAGCTTGGCAGAAGACCGGGACAGGGTATCCTACGAGCAGTACTTC
>TRBV27|TRBD1|-|16|TRBJ2-2
CASSLIGGRGTGELFF
TGTGCCAGCAGTTTAATAGGGGGCAGGGGCACCGGGGAGCTGTTTTTT
>TRBV5-8|-|-|14|TRBJ1-2
CASSFQGANYGYTF
TGTGCCAGCAGCTTCCAGGGCGCTAACTATGGCTACACCTTC
>TRBV2|-|-|14|TRBJ1-5
CASSVSDFGQPQHF
TGTGCCAGCAGCGTATCCGATTTCGGTCAGCCCCAGCATTTT
>TRBV4-1|-|-|14|TRBJ1-4
CASSQRGTNEKLFF
TGCGCCAGCAGCCAAAGGGGCACTAATGAAAAACTGTTTTTT
>TRBV19|TRBD1|-|15|TRBJ1-6
CATKPDRGPSSPLHF
TGTGCCACCAAGCCCGACAGGGGGCCTAGTTCACCCCTCCACTTT
>TRBV29-1|TRBD1|-|14|TRBJ2-2
CSTLGQGFPGELFF
TGCAGCACCTTGGGACAGGGGTTTCCCGGGGAGCTGTTTTTT
>TRBV19|TRBD1|-|13|TRBJ2-1
CASSGGQYNEQFF
TGTGCCAGTAGTGGGGGACAGTACAATGAGCAGTTCTTC
>TRBV21-1|-|once|16|TRBJ1-2
CASRIQRPSPNYGYTF
TGTGCCAGCAGAATTCAAAGGCCCTCTCCAAACTATGGCTACACCTTC
>TRBV7-8|-|-|13|TRBJ2-2
CASSFVNTGELFF
TGTGCCAGCAGCTTTGTGAACACCGGGGAGCTGTTTTTT
>TRBV28|-|-|14|TRBJ1-2
CASSFPGRDYGYTF
TGTGCCAGCAGTTTTCCAGGCAGGGACTATGGCTACACCTTC
>TRBV9|TRBD2|-|18|TRBJ2-2
CASSARKSGGLSGGELFF
TGTGCCAGCAGCGCGAGGAAAAGCGGGGGCCTCTCGGGCGGGGAGCTGTTTTTT
>TRBV2|-|-|14|TRBJ2-3
CASSVASGTDTQYF
TGTGCCAGCAGTGTGGCTAGTGGTACAGATACGCAGTATTTT
>TRBV12-3/TRBV12-4|-|-|13|TRBJ1-4
CASSSGSGEKLFF
TGTGCCAGCAGTTCGGGATCAGGAGAAAAACTGTTTTTT
>TRBV19|-|-|13|TRBJ2-7
CASSEDSSYEQYF
TGTGCCAGTAGCGAGGACAGCTCCTACGAGCAGTACTTC
>TRBV5-1|-|-|14|TRBJ2-1
CASSLTAWGDEQFF
TGCGCCAGCAGCTTGACCGCTTGGGGCGATGAGCAGTTCTTC
>TRBV5-1|-|-|15|TRBJ1-2
CASSLEAGNNYGYTF
TGCGCCAGCAGCTTGGAGGCAGGCAATAACTATGGCTACACCTTC
>TRBV9|-|-|14|TRBJ2-3
CASSLDSSTDTQYF
TGTGCCAGCAGCTTGGACAGCAGCACAGATACGCAGTATTTT
>TRBV7-2|-|-|14|TRBJ1-1
CASSLGGRSTEAFF
TGTGCCAGCAGTTTAGGGGGGAGGAGCACTGAAGCTTTCTTT
>TRBV5-1|TRBD2|-|15|TRBJ2-3
CASSLVAGGTDTQYF
TGCGCCAGCAGCTTGGTTGCGGGGGGGACAGATACGCAGTATTTT
>TRBV5-1|-|-|14|TRBJ2-5
CASSLYGNQETQYF
TGCGCCAGCAGCTTGTATGGAAACCAAGAGACCCAGTACTTC
>TRBV27|-|-|14|TRBJ1-5
CASRKGLGNQPQHF
TGTGCCAGCAGAAAAGGGCTAGGCAATCAGCCCCAGCATTTT
>TRBV9|TRBD1|-|15|TRBJ2-7
CASSPGTGHGYEQYF
TGTGCCAGCAGCCCGGGGACAGGCCACGGGTACGAGCAGTACTTC
>TRBV19|TRBD1|-|16|TRBJ2-1
CASSRSRDRESNEQFF
TGTGCCAGTAGTAGGTCCCGGGACAGGGAAAGCAATGAGCAGTTCTTC
>TRBV18|-|-|17|TRBJ1-1
CASSPPGDLTYRTEAFF
TGTGCCAGCTCACCACCAGGAGACCTTACCTATCGCACTGAAGCTTTCTTT
>TRBV3-1/TRBV3-2|-|-|15|TRBJ2-5
CASSQDGVGQETQYF
TGTGCCAGCAGCCAAGATGGGGTAGGGCAGGAGACCCAGTACTTC
>TRBV5-8|TRBD1|-|15|TRBJ2-3
CASSSGGQGVDTQYF
TGTGCCAGCAGCTCGGGGGGACAGGGGGTAGATACGCAGTATTTT
>TRBV9|-|-|15|TRBJ1-6
CASSPIGGWVSPLHF
TGTGCCAGCAGCCCCATCGGAGGGTGGGTCTCACCCCTCCACTTT
>TRBV7-3|TRBD1|-|17|TRBJ2-6
CASSLNGQGAGANVLTF
TGTGCCAGCAGCTTAAATGGACAGGGGGCTGGGGCCAACGTCCTGACTTTC
>TRBV4-2|TRBD1|-|18|TRBJ2-6
CASSQGTGGAYGANVLTF
TGTGCCAGCAGCCAAGGGACAGGGGGCGCGTATGGGGCCAACGTCCTGACTTTC